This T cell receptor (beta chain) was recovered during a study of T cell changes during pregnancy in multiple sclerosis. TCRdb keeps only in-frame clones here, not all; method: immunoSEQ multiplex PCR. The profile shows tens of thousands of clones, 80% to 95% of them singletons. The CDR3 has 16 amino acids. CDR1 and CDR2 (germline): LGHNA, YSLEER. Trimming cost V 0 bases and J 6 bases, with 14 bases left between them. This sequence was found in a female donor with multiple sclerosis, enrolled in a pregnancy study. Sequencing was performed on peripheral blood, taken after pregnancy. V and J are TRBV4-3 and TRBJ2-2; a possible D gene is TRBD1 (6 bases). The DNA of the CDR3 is TGCGCCAGCAGCCAAGATCTGGGGACAAAATCCGGGGAGCTGTTTTTT. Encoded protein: CASSQDLGTKSGELFF.